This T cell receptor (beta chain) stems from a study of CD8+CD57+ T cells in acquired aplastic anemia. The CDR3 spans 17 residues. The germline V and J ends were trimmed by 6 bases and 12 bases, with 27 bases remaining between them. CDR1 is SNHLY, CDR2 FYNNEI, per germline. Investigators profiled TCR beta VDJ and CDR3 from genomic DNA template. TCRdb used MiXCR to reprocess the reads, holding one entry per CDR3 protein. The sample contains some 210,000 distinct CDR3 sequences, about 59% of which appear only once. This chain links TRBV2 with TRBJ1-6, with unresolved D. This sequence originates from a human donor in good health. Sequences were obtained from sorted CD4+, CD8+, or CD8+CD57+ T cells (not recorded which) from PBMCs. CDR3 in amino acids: CASSQDEGGQTPKPLHF. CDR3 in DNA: TGTGCCAGCAGCCAAGATGAAGGAGGTCAGACGCCTAAACCCCTCCACTTT.